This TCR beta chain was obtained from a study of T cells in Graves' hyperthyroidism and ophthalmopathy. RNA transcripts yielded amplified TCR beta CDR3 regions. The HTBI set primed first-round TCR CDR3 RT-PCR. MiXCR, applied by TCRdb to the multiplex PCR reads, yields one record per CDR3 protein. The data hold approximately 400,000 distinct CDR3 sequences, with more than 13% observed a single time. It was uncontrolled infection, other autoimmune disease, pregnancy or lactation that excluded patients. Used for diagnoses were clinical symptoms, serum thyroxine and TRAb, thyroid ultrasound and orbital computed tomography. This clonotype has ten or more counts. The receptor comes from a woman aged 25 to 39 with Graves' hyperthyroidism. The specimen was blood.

CDR3 DNA: TGTGCTAGTGGTAGGACAGGCGAAGAGACCCAGTACTTC. It yields the protein CASGRTGEETQYF. This chain links TRBV12-5 with TRBJ2-5; 7 positions match TRBD1. Looked up from germline, CDR1 is LGHNT and CDR2 is FRNRAP. V was pared by 5 bases and J by 3 bases, with 3 bases of the junction left unmatched. This CDR3 is built from 13 residues.